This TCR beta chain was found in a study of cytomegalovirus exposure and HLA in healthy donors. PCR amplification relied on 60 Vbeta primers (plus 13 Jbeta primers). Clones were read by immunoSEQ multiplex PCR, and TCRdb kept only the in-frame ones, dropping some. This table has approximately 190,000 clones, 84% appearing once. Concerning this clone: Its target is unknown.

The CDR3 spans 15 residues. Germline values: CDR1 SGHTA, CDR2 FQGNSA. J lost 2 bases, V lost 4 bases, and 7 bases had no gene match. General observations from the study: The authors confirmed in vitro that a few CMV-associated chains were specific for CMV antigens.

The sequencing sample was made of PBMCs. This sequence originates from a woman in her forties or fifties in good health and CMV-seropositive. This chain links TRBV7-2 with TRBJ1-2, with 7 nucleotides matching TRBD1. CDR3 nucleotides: TGTGCCAGCAGCTACAACCGGGACAGCAACTATGGCTACACCTTC. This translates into CASSYNRDSNYGYTF.